The sequence of this TCR beta chain was determined in a study of blood T cell repertoires in COVID-19. Study information: Spain, Italy and the United States supplied samples that represented acute and convalescent COVID-19.

Patients at the Seattle site were enrolled during active infection and followed longitudinally. Original methodology: Estimation of nucleated cell counts relied on the amplification of reference gene primers. Only in-frame clones appear in the TCRdb table, and some are missing; sequencing was by immunoSEQ multiplex PCR. V and J calls and clone size are as listed in that table; D and trimming were resolved from the DNA. Seen here are 75,000 to 90,000 clones, around 82% observed once, and the top ten hold 36%. Germline CDR1 reads MNHEY; CDR2 reads SMNVEV (reference sequence). This CDR3 region has 15 residues. The ends lost 7 bases at V and 6 bases at J; junction bases unmatched: 10.

The sequenced sample was peripheral blood. The TCR sequence derives from a man aged 55 to 70 with COVID-19, enrolled during active disease. The V and J genes are TRBV27 and TRBJ2-3; TRBD1 matches at 10 bases. This CDR3 is CASKRTGTGADTQYF. The CDR3 DNA reads as TGTGCCAGCAAGAGAACCGGGACAGGGGCCGATACGCAGTATTTT.